This TCR beta chain was identified in a study of shared clonotypes between healthy human individuals. This clone was seen at least ten times. Other DNA sequences in this specimen translate into the identical CDR3. V lost 1 base and J 0 bases, leaving 4 bases between the germline ends. Germline V gene data show CDR1 as SGHRS and CDR2 as YFSETQ. The CDR3 is 13 amino acids. Method: immunoSEQ multiplex PCR; TCRdb's copy keeps in-frame clones and lacks some. The table lists 2 million to 2.5 million clones, more than 80% of them singletons. What was sequenced was naive CD4+ T cells from PBMCs. Stated subset: CD45RA+ positively selected. The sequence was collected from a man between 18 and 29 years old in good health. Some clones in this sample may be carry-over from other donors' samples. This sequence joins TRBV5-1 and TRBJ1-1; no definite D call. The CDR3 reads CASSLTVNTEAFF. Here the CDR3 DNA reads TGCGCCAGCAGCTTGACAGTGAACACTGAAGCTTTCTTT.